Listed here are 20 T cell receptor beta chains from one sample, sequenced in a study of control samples from healthy donors and cancer patients. The method was immunoSEQ multiplex PCR; TCRdb's version includes in-frame clones alone and lacks a portion of them. Of 50,000 to 55,000 clones in the sample, approximately 90% were seen once. Sequenced sample: PBMCs. The receptor source for this set is a man aged 40-55 years with colorectal cancer.

CDR3 coding DNA: TGTGCCAGCAGCATCGGGACTAGCGGGAGGGCCCAATTCTTC. This sequence encodes CASSIGTSGRAQFF. The rearrangement joins TRBV7-2 to TRBJ2-1, with 16 bases fitting TRBD2. CDR3 length: 14 residues. Germline values: CDR1 SGHTA, CDR2 FQGNSA. V shed 5 bases and J 16 bases; nucleotides not matched to a gene: 8.

This clone has a handful of counts. The gene calls are TRBV5-1 and TRBJ2-3; no definite D call. Germline values: CDR1 SGHRS, CDR2 YFSETQ. The V gene lost 2 bases and the J gene lost 1 base, with 11 bases spanning the gap. This CDR3 region has 15 residues. The CDR3 reads CASSFSPARTDTQYF. The CDR3 DNA reads TGCGCCAGCAGCTTCTCTCCAGCGCGCACAGATACGCAGTATTTT.

J is TRBJ2-7 and V is TRBV27; TRBD2 agrees at 12 bases. Trimming removed 6 bases from V and 2 bases from J; junction bases left unmatched: 5. This CDR3 spans 15 amino acids. Germline V gene sequence: CDR1 MNHEY, CDR2 SMNVEV (reference sequence). The CDR3: CASRFLAGGPYEQYF. The CDR3 nucleotides are TGTGCCAGCAGATTCCTAGCGGGAGGGCCCTACGAGCAGTACTTC.

The genes are TRBV27 and TRBJ1-4; D unresolved. The CDR3 runs to 15 residues. Trimming shortened V by 1 base and J by 3 bases, and 9 bases separated the two germline ends. The germline gives CDR1 MNHEY, CDR2 SMNVEV (reference sequence). CDR3 loop: CASSLYSGANEKLFF. The CDR3 nucleotides read TGTGCCAGCAGTTTATACTCCGGGGCTAATGAAAAACTGTTTTTT.

The rearrangement links TRBV10-3 to TRBJ1-1, with 8 bases aligning to TRBD1. Unmatched junction bases numbered 8, after V lost 3 bases and J lost 5 bases. Per the germline V gene, CDR1 is ENHRY and CDR2 is SYGVKD. The CDR3 has 15 residues. CDR3 nucleotides: TGTGCCATCAGTGATCCCGGACAGGGAAGGACTGAAGCTTTCTTT. This translates into CAISDPGQGRTEAFF.

The gene calls are TRBV5-8 and TRBJ1-2; D is unresolved. This CDR3 spans 14 amino acids. Germline V gene lookup returns CDR1 SGHTS and CDR2 YDEGEE. The V end was cut by 0 bases, the J end by 4 bases, with 10 bases between. The CDR3 sequence: CASSLDQGGYGYTF. The DNA of the CDR3 is TGTGCCAGCAGCTTGGACCAAGGCGGCTATGGCTACACCTTC.

The J gene is TRBJ2-7, the V gene TRBV27, with D possibly being TRBD1 (6 bases). V was pared by 6 bases and J by 2 bases, with 11 bases between. CDR3 length equals 13 residues. Per the germline V gene, CDR1 is MNHEY and CDR2 is SMNVEV (reference sequence). The CDR3 coding sequence is TGTGCCAGCAGCCAAACAGGGACCTACGAGCAGTACTTC. Its translation: CASSQTGTYEQYF.

The gene calls are TRBV7-2 and TRBJ2-3; D might be TRBD2 (6 bases). This CDR3 is built from 16 residues. Looked up from germline, CDR1 is SGHTA and CDR2 is FQGNSA. Trimming removed 5 bases at V and 2 bases at J, with 17 bases between. CDR3: CASSGRLAWDTDTQYF. CDR3 in DNA: TGTGCCAGCAGCGGCCGCCTAGCGTGGGACACAGATACGCAGTATTTT.

Written as DNA, the CDR3 is TGTGCCAGCAGTTTATACGTGGGTGGGAGTCAGCCCCAGCATTTT. Its protein is CASSLYVGGSQPQHF. This chain links TRBV27 with TRBJ1-5; no definite D call. V was pared by 1 base and J by 6 bases, with 13 bases between. CDR3 size: 15 residues. Germline V gene sequence: CDR1 MNHEY, CDR2 SMNVEV (reference sequence).

The J gene is TRBJ2-3, the V gene TRBV19; no clear D gene. The germline CDR1 and CDR2 sequences are LNHDA and SQIVND (reference sequence). Trimming cost V 0 bases and J 1 base, with 5 bases left between them. The CDR3 totals 14 residues. CDR3 sequence (DNA): TGTGCCAGTAGTATAGATCTCCGCACAGATACGCAGTATTTT. Protein product: CASSIDLRTDTQYF.

The chain couples TRBV11-2 to TRBJ1-1; D is ambiguous. Trimming stripped 0 bases from V and 0 bases from J, with 11 bases between. The CDR3 runs 16 residues. Per the germline V gene, CDR1 is SGHAT and CDR2 is FQNNGV. The CDR3 reads CASSLEGRHMNTEAFF. CDR3 sequence (DNA): TGTGCCAGCAGCTTAGAGGGCAGACACATGAACACTGAAGCTTTCTTT.

This clone has just one count. V and J are TRBV4-3 and TRBJ1-1; D is undetermined. Germline-derived CDR1 and CDR2 are LGHNA and YSLEER. This CDR3 comprises 15 residues. Trimming shortened V by 0 bases and J by 5 bases, and 13 bases separated the two germline ends. The CDR3 region is CASSQEVGGRTEAFF. CDR3 coding DNA: TGCGCCAGCAGCCAAGAGGTGGGTGGGAGAACTGAAGCTTTCTTT.

This sequence joins TRBV10-3 and TRBJ1-5, with TRBD1 matching 7 bases. The CDR3 has 17 amino acids. Looked up from germline, CDR1 is ENHRY and CDR2 is SYGVKD. V lost 2 bases and J lost 5; bases outside the gene matches: 12. CDR3 nucleotides: TGTGCCATCAGTGAGAGGGAAAGACAGGGTAACGATCAGCCCCAGCATTTT. Protein: CAISERERQGNDQPQHF.

V is TRBV7-2 and J is TRBJ2-7, with TRBD2 matching over 7 bases. The CDR3 is made up of 14 amino acids. Trimming took 5 bases from V and 5 from J; bases not matched to a gene: 9. Germline CDR1 and CDR2: SGHTA and FQGNSA. The DNA for the CDR3 is TGTGCCAGCAGCCGTCTAGCGGCCCAGCACGAGCAGTACTTC. Protein product: CASSRLAAQHEQYF.

The V gene is TRBV6-5, the J gene TRBJ1-5; D gene ambiguous. The CDR3 has 15 residues. V was clipped by 5 bases and J by 0 bases, with 11 bases between them. The germline gives CDR1 MNHEY, CDR2 SVGAGI. CDR3 DNA sequence: TGTGCCAGCAGTCTTGACATCAATAGCAATCAGCCCCAGCATTTT. This encodes CASSLDINSNQPQHF.

This clone has more than one count but fewer than ten. V and J are TRBV5-1 and TRBJ2-5; TRBD1 agrees at 8 bases. This CDR3 has 16 amino acids. The V gene end was trimmed by 4 bases and the J gene end by 5 bases; junction bases not matched to a gene: 13. Looked up from germline, CDR1 is SGHRS and CDR2 is YFSETQ. CDR3 DNA sequence: TGCGCCAGCAGCGCGGGACAGGTAGCCTTCGGGGAGACCCAGTACTTC. Protein sequence: CASSAGQVAFGETQYF.

The chain combines TRBV19 with TRBJ2-7; 9 bases are a match to TRBD1. Losses at the gene ends were 1 base for V and 7 bases for J; bases not matched to a gene: 8. Germline V gene data show CDR1 as LNHDA and CDR2 as SQIVND (reference sequence). The CDR3 length is 15 residues. CDR3: CASSIARTGAWEQYF. The CDR3 DNA reads as TGTGCCAGTAGTATAGCTAGGACAGGGGCGTGGGAGCAGTACTTC. Full variable domain (rest looked up from reference TRBV19 and TRBJ2-7): DGGITQSPKYLFRKEGQNVTLSCEQNLNHDAMYWYRQDPGQGLRLIYYSQIVNDFQKGDIAEGYSVSREKKESFPLTVTSAQKNPTAFYLCASSIARTGAWEQYFGPGTRLTVT.

V and J are TRBV28 and TRBJ1-1; D unclear. Germline values: CDR1 MDHEN, CDR2 SYDVKM. The ends were cut back, 2 bases at V and 3 bases at J, with 10 bases in the middle. The CDR3 contains 14 residues. CDR3 region: CASSLVRFDTEAFF. CDR3 bases: TGTGCCAGCAGTTTAGTCCGTTTTGACACTGAAGCTTTCTTT.

The rearrangement joins TRBV27 to TRBJ1-2; 7 nucleotides agree with TRBD1. Germline V gene data show CDR1 as MNHEY and CDR2 as SMNVEV (reference sequence). Trimming took 0 bases from V and 5 from J; bases not matched to a gene: 12. This CDR3 contains 17 residues. CDR3 DNA sequence: TGTGCCAGCAGTTTATCCCCCGGACAGGCCCGCCTTTATGGCTACACCTTC. Translated, it gives CASSLSPGQARLYGYTF.

This chain uses TRBV4-1 with TRBJ2-7, with 11 positions matching TRBD1. V was clipped by 7 bases and J by 7 bases; unmatched bases: 12. The germline gives CDR1 MGHRA, CDR2 YSYEKL. The CDR3 extends over 15 amino acids. CDR3 nucleotides: TGCGCCAGCAACCCGTCTGGGACAGGGGGAAGGGAGCAGTACTTC. It encodes CASNPSGTGGREQYF.